The next 27 T cell receptor beta chains were all read from a single sample in a study of blood T cell repertoires in COVID-19. Sequencing used immunoSEQ multiplex PCR; TCRdb keeps in-frame clones, though not all of them. The sample lists 140,000 to 150,000 clones; 84% were seen once. Sequenced material: PBMCs or T cells enriched from blood (not recorded which). Source of these receptors: a woman aged 50 to 60 who had been exposed to COVID-19.

The gene calls are TRBV7-2 and TRBJ2-7; TRBD1 aligns across 7 bases. The CDR3 runs 13 residues. The germline CDR1 and CDR2 sequences are SGHTA and FQGNSA. The trim removed 5 bases at V and 6 bases at J, leaving 7 bases unmatched. CDR3 protein: CASSLGQVGEQYF. The CDR3 coding sequence is TGTGCCAGCAGCCTAGGACAGGTAGGCGAGCAGTACTTC.

This chain uses TRBV5-8 with TRBJ2-5, with TRBD2 matching over 13 bases. Germline V gene sequence: CDR1 SGHTS, CDR2 YDEGEE. V shed 4 bases, J shed 5 bases, and the junction held 5 bases outside the gene matches. CDR3 length equals 15 residues. The CDR3 protein is CASSRGLAGVETQYF. In nucleotides, the CDR3 is TGTGCCAGCAGCCGCGGACTAGCGGGAGTGGAGACCCAGTACTTC. The full variable domain, with the rest looked up from reference TRBV5-8 and TRBJ2-5, is EAGVTQSPTHLIKTRGQQATLRCSPISGHTSVYWYQQALGLGLQFLLWYDEGEERNRGNFPPRFSGRQFPNYSSELNVNALELEDSALYLCASSRGLAGVETQYFGPGTRLLVL.

J is TRBJ1-1 and V is TRBV30, with D hard to call. Looked up from germline, CDR1 is GTSNPN and CDR2 is SVGIG (reference sequence). The CDR3 spans 14 residues. V lost 0 bases, J lost 2 bases, and 10 bases lay in between. As DNA, the CDR3 is TGTGCCTGGAGTGTCGAGCTTACCAACACTGAAGCTTTCTTT. This codes for CAWSVELTNTEAFF. Variable domain in full (rest from reference TRBV30 and TRBJ1-1): SQTIHQWPATLVQPVGSPLSLECTVEGTSNPNLYWYRQAAGRGLQLLFYSVGIGQISSEVPQNLSASRPQDRQFILSSKKLLLSDSGFYLCAWSVELTNTEAFFGQGTRLTVV.

The J gene is TRBJ2-1, the V gene TRBV29-1; 13 bases agree with TRBD2. This CDR3 has 18 amino acids. The junction had 11 bases not matched to a gene; V was cut back by 6 bases and J by 0 bases. Germline CDR1 reads SQVTM; CDR2 reads ANQGSEA. The CDR3 protein is CSVPRLAGGLSSYNEQFF. CDR3 in DNA: TGCAGCGTCCCCCGACTAGCGGGAGGACTGAGCTCCTACAATGAGCAGTTCTTC.

The chain is built from TRBV11-2 and TRBJ2-2; 7 bases align to TRBD2. After removal of 8 bases from V and 6 bases from J, the junction contained 15 bases not matched to a gene. Germline CDR1 SGHAT, CDR2 FQNNGV. This CDR3 is 16 amino acids long. For the CDR3, the DNA is TGTGCCAGCGCCCTGAGTGGGGGGGTCTCAGCCGGGGAGCTGTTTTTT. Translation gives CASALSGGVSAGELFF.

V usage is TRBV4-3 and J usage is TRBJ2-1; D is unresolved. This CDR3 is built from 16 residues. Germline CDR1 LGHNA, CDR2 YSLEER. V lost 0 bases, J lost 2 bases, and 11 bases lay in between. The CDR3 DNA follows: TGCGCCAGCAGCCAAGAGGTCAGATGGCCCTACAATGAGCAGTTCTTC. Amino acid sequence: CASSQEVRWPYNEQFF.

The chain employs TRBV7-8 and TRBJ1-5; no definite D call. This CDR3 has 16 amino acids. Trimming took off 2 bases at V and 5 bases at J, with 16 bases between the two ends. The V gene's germline CDR1 is SGHVS and CDR2 FQNEAQ. In nucleotides, the CDR3 is TGTGCCAGCAGCTTAAGAGGGCTAGGAAGGGATCAGCCCCAGCATTTT. As protein: CASSLRGLGRDQPQHF.

The chain recombines TRBV9 with TRBJ2-7, with 11 bases lining up with TRBD2. The germline CDR1 and CDR2 sequences are SGDLS and YYNGEE. This CDR3 contains 15 residues. V trimming: 3 bases; J trimming: 4 bases; junction bases outside the gene matches: 6. The CDR3 DNA reads as TGTGCCAGCAGCGCCGGGACTAGCGGCAGTTACGAGCAGTACTTC. Protein product: CASSAGTSGSYEQYF. Full variable domain (missing parts from reference TRBV9 and TRBJ2-7): DSGVTQTPKHLITATGQRVTLRCSPRSGDLSVYWYQQSLDQGLQFLIQYYNGEERAKGNILERFSAQQFPDLHSELNLSSLELGDSALYFCASSAGTSGSYEQYFGPGTRLTVT.

The chain joins TRBV11-2 to TRBJ2-5; a weak D match, TRBD1 (6 bases). The germline V and J ends were trimmed by 7 bases and 11 bases, with 14 bases remaining between them. From germline, CDR1 is SGHAT and CDR2 FQNNGV. This CDR3 comprises 11 residues. The CDR3 spells CASTKGVDQYF. The DNA for the CDR3 is TGTGCCAGCACCAAGGGGGTGGATCAGTACTTC.

This clone occurred a few times. The chain recombines TRBV19 with TRBJ1-2; maybe TRBD1 (6 bases). There are 14 residues in the CDR3. Germline V gene data show CDR1 as LNHDA and CDR2 as SQIVND (reference sequence). V was pared by 6 bases and J by 2 bases, with 13 bases between. DNA of the CDR3: TGTGCCAGTAGGCACCAGGGGACGAACTATGGCTACACCTTC. Translating gives CASRHQGTNYGYTF.

The V call is TRBV10-1, the J call TRBJ2-2, with a tentative D call TRBD2 (5 bases). Trimming took 4 bases from V and 7 from J, leaving 10 bases between them. Germline V lookup: CDR1 WNHNN, CDR2 SYGVQD (reference sequence). This CDR3 is built from 13 residues. As DNA, the CDR3 is TGCGCCAGCAGTGCAATAAGCGGCGGGGAGCTGTTTTTT. Its translation is CASSAISGGELFF.

The chain is built from TRBV19 and TRBJ1-4; TRBD1 matches at 10 bases. The CDR3 has 15 amino acids. V shed 5 bases and J 8 bases; nucleotides not matched to a gene: 8. Germline V gene sequence: CDR1 LNHDA, CDR2 SQIVND (reference sequence). This CDR3 is CASSPGGTGAEKLFF. The CDR3 bases are TGTGCCAGTAGTCCTGGGGGGACAGGGGCCGAAAAACTGTTTTTT.

J is TRBJ1-2 and V is TRBV19; TRBD1 is a possible D gene (6 bases). V shed 6 bases and J shed 1 base, with 15 bases lying between them. Germline CDR1 reads LNHDA; CDR2 reads SQIVND (reference sequence). The CDR3 is made up of 15 amino acids. CDR3 sequence reads: CASSPGTPINYGYTF. DNA for the CDR3: TGTGCCAGTAGCCCCGGGACACCGATTAACTATGGCTACACCTTC.

J is TRBJ2-2 and V is TRBV5-5; 7 nucleotides agree with TRBD1. The CDR3 consists of 16 residues. V lost 1 base, J lost 2 bases, and 5 bases stayed unmatched. Per germline, CDR1 SGHKS and CDR2 YYEKEE (reference sequence). CDR3 nucleotide sequence: TGTGCCAGCAGCTTGCTGGACAGGACAAACACCGGGGAGCTGTTTTTT. Amino acids: CASSLLDRTNTGELFF.

This clone was seen only once. The chain is built from TRBV28 and TRBJ2-4; 8 bases map to TRBD1. Germline V CDR1 and CDR2: MDHEN, SYDVKM. CDR3 length equals 14 residues. The ends lost 5 bases at V and 8 bases at J; junction bases unmatched: 8. CDR3 sequence (DNA): TGTGCCAGCAGTGTACAGGGGGGTAGGGACATTCAGTACTTC. Encoded protein: CASSVQGGRDIQYF.

The chain carries TRBV3-1 (or the pseudogene TRBV3-2) and TRBJ2-3, with 8 bases that match TRBD2. This CDR3 has 16 residues. Trimming cost V 1 base and J 1 base; bases outside gene matches: 4. Germline V gene lookup returns CDR1 LGHDT and CDR2 YNNKEL (reference sequence). In nucleotides, the CDR3 is TGTGCCAGCAGCCAAGGGGAGCGGGGGCGCACAGATACGCAGTATTTT. It encodes CASSQGERGRTDTQYF.

The V call is TRBV7-3, the J call TRBJ2-3, with TRBD2 matching 12 bases. With V trimmed by 2 bases and J by 0 bases, 3 bases remained unmatched. The germline V gene encodes CDR1 SGHTA and CDR2 FQGTGA. The CDR3 length is 17 residues. The CDR3 loop is CASSLGLAGGSTDTQYF. DNA for the CDR3: TGTGCCAGCAGCTTAGGGCTAGCGGGGGGGAGCACAGATACGCAGTATTTT.

The CDR3 DNA follows: TGTGCCAGCAGTGGAGGGACTCTCAGTGGAGCTTTCTTT. Encoded protein: CASSGGTLSGAFF. V gene TRBV25-1 combines with J gene TRBJ1-1; tentative D call: TRBD1 (5 bases). Trimming removed 4 bases from V and 10 bases from J, with 16 bases in between. This CDR3 comprises 13 residues. Per germline, CDR1 MGHDK and CDR2 SYGVNS.

The CDR3 bases are TGTGCCAGCAGCTTGGCCGGGACAGGGCTCTACGAGCAGTACTTC. Translation gives CASSLAGTGLYEQYF. J is TRBJ2-7 and V is TRBV7-9; TRBD1 agrees at 9 bases. The CDR3 spans 15 residues. Germline trimming cut 3 bases from V and 3 bases from J; bases unmatched to any gene: 6. Germline assignment: CDR1 SEHNR and CDR2 FQNEAQ (reference sequence).

The chain combines TRBV4-3 with TRBJ2-3; 7 bases fit TRBD2. V dropped 0 bases and J dropped 6; count of bases not matched to a gene: 12. This CDR3 region has 17 residues. The germline V gene encodes CDR1 LGHNA and CDR2 YSLEER. The CDR3 spells CASSQDKGSRGGDTQYF. In DNA form, the CDR3 reads TGCGCCAGCAGCCAAGATAAAGGTTCCCGGGGAGGGGATACGCAGTATTTT.

This clone was recorded a few times. The CDR3 region is CASSVSNGRGDGYTF. CDR3 sequence (DNA): TGTGCCAGCAGCGTCTCCAACGGACGGGGGGATGGCTACACCTTC. V usage is TRBV9 and J usage is TRBJ1-2, with D possibly being TRBD1 (5 bases). The V end was cut by 2 bases, the J end by 6 bases, with 17 bases between. This CDR3 region has 15 residues. Looked up from germline, CDR1 is SGDLS and CDR2 is YYNGEE.

The chain couples TRBV10-3 to TRBJ2-1; 8 positions agree with TRBD2. This CDR3 is 17 amino acids long. Looked up from germline, CDR1 is ENHRY and CDR2 is SYGVKD. Germline trimming cut 0 bases from V and 1 base from J; bases unmatched to any gene: 5. CDR3 nucleotide sequence: TGTGCCATCAGTGAGTCGAGGGGACTAGGATCCTACAATGAGCAGTTCTTC. It yields the protein CAISESRGLGSYNEQFF.

CDR3 bases: TGTGCCAGCAGTGAAACGGATAAGGGACTAGCGGCTTACGAGCAGTACTTC. Its protein is CASSETDKGLAAYEQYF. The V and J genes are TRBV6-1 and TRBJ2-7; 11 bases agree with TRBD2. This CDR3 is 17 amino acids long. The V gene end was trimmed by 2 bases and the J gene end by 4 bases; junction bases not matched to a gene: 10. Germline assignment: CDR1 MNHNS and CDR2 SASEGT.

This sequence joins TRBV6-5 and TRBJ1-1; the D gene is possibly TRBD1 (6 bases). Per germline, CDR1 MNHEY and CDR2 SVGAGI. This CDR3 spans 14 amino acids. V dropped 6 bases and J dropped 3 bases, with 14 bases sitting between them. The CDR3 DNA follows: TGTGCCAGCAGGACAACAGGGAAGGACACTGAAGCTTTCTTT. Translating it yields CASRTTGKDTEAFF.

The V and J genes are TRBV2 and TRBJ2-7; weak D call: TRBD2 (5 bases). CDR1 and CDR2 from the germline V gene are SNHLY and FYNNEI. Trimming removed 7 bases from V and 3 bases from J, with 10 bases in between. There are 12 residues in the CDR3. Written as DNA, the CDR3 is TGTGCCAGCATGGCCCGGGGCTACGAGCAGTACTTC. Translating gives CASMARGYEQYF.

V gene TRBV29-1 combines with J gene TRBJ2-7; TRBD2 agrees at 11 bases. Germline CDR1 is SQVTM and CDR2 is ANQGSEA. This CDR3 has 19 residues. The junction had 19 bases not matched to a gene; V was cut back by 3 bases and J by 3 bases. Here the CDR3 DNA reads TGCAGCGTTGAGGGGCTAGCGGGGGGACGGCGGTCCGCCGACTACGAGCAGTACTTC. This gives the protein CSVEGLAGGRRSADYEQYF.

The chain has TRBV9 and TRBJ2-5, with D uncertain. Per germline, CDR1 SGDLS and CDR2 YYNGEE. The CDR3 is 13 residues long. V was cut by 0 bases and J by 3 bases, with 6 bases left in between. DNA of the CDR3: TGTGCCAGCAGCGTAGGAGAAAAAGAGACCCAGTACTTC. Its protein is CASSVGEKETQYF.